The clone carrying this TCR beta chain was detected only a few times. Its antigen is not identified. The sample belongs to a study of response to subunit inactivated influenza vaccine. Notes on the study in general: It was suggested by the authors that few new T cells are recruited by each seasonal influenza vaccination.

TCRdb re-called the RT-PCR reads with MiXCR, one entry per CDR3 protein. Of about 800,000 distinct CDR3 sequences in the sample, around 20% were seen once. The length of the CDR3 is 15 residues. V dropped 1 base and J dropped 6; count of bases not matched to a gene: 6. The sequencing here drew on PBMCs from blood, taken roughly 5 days after vaccination. The sequence was collected from a man aged 45-65 years who received an inactivated influenza vaccine. J is TRBJ2-1 and V is TRBV12-3 or TRBV12-4; the match to TRBD2 covers 7 bases. Here the CDR3 DNA reads TGTGCCAGCAGTTTAGAGGGAGGGTTTGGCAATGAGCAGTTCTTC. This sequence encodes CASSLEGGFGNEQFF.